This TCR beta chain was found in a study of regulatory T cells in long-lasting Graves disease. Arm-PCR of CDR3 regions and iRepertoire HTBI primers were the basis on which TCR beta libraries were built. From the multiplex PCR reads, TCRdb called clonotypes with MiXCR, one entry per CDR3 protein. The sample holds a few hundred thousand distinct CDR3 sequences, roughly 23% seen once. V dropped 7 bases and J dropped 6 bases, with 12 bases sitting between them. The V gene's germline CDR1 is SQVTM and CDR2 ANQGSEA. This CDR3 contains 11 residues. The time point is: persistent/refractory GD, antithyroid drugs over 5 years with positive TRAb. Extracted RNA from PBMCs served as the source of the TCR library. Study conclusions and caveats: Relative to new patients (around 1,000), persistent patients exhibited greater sharing of public clonotypes (around 3,000).

This clonotype showed up just a few times. The antigen remains unidentified. Sample: peripheral blood mononuclear cells (PBMCs), taken when the disease was refractory, from a patient treated with antithyroid drugs. This clonotype originated in a female donor with Graves disease. The genes are TRBV29-1 and TRBJ1-1; D is uncertain. CDR3 DNA: TGCAGCGCGGGAGGGTCCTCTGAAGCTTTCTTT. Translating gives CSAGGSSEAFF.